The 6 T cell receptor beta chains presented below share a single source sample, sequenced in a study of identical twins (dated by TCRdb to 2016 to 2017). The library was generated by 5' RACE. These reads were obtained on an Illumina HiSeq 2000. Using fastp at Q25 and MiXCR, TCRdb reprocessed the public reads and kept productive beta chains. Rows with a matching CDR3 protein are joined into one entry that keeps the most common DNA and genes. This sample comprises 600,000 to 800,000 distinct CDR3 sequences, approximately 22% of them detected only once. The ten largest clones capture 4% to 4.5% of the sample. The sample was also linked to a second study, of T cells expressing NK-cell markers.

The sequencing input was PBMCs. Receptors were obtained from a young woman in good health.

Many counts were recorded for this clonotype. V gene TRBV20-1 combines with J gene TRBJ1-1; maybe TRBD1 (6 bases). Germline-derived CDR1 and CDR2 are DFQATT and SNEGSKA (reference sequence). The CDR3 extends over 13 amino acids. The V end was cut by 0 bases, the J end by 4 bases, with 9 bases between. CDR3 coding DNA: TGCAGTGCTAGAGATCTAGGGGGCACTGAAGCTTTCTTT. Protein sequence: CSARDLGGTEAFF.

This clonotype was observed a handful of times. The gene calls are TRBV6-5 and TRBJ1-6, with D uncertain. V was trimmed by 0 bases and J by 10 bases, leaving 16 bases between them. Germline V gene lookup returns CDR1 MNHEY and CDR2 SVGAGI. CDR3 size: 16 residues. Here the CDR3 DNA reads TGTGCCAGCAGTTACTCAGCCCCCTTCGACGGGTCACCCCTCCACTTT. Translation gives CASSYSAPFDGSPLHF.

CDR3 bases: TGTGCCACCCCTGGTCCCCCGACAAAACACGGTGGTTGCACCTTC. Its protein is CATPGPPTKHGGCTF. The chain couples TRBV27 to TRBJ1-2; no clear D gene. CDR3 size: 15 residues. Trimming pared 10 bases from V and 13 bases from J, leaving 31 bases between. Germline lookup yields CDR1 MNHEY and CDR2 SMNVEV (reference sequence).

This clonotype was found many times. The chain combines TRBV7-3 with TRBJ2-3, with 7 bases that match TRBD2. There are 14 residues in the CDR3. With 6 bases clipped from V and 0 bases from J, the junction kept 3 bases outside the gene matches. The germline gives CDR1 SGHTA, CDR2 FQGTGA. CDR3 region: CASSPSGSTDTQYF. Written as DNA, the CDR3 is TGTGCCAGCAGTCCTAGCGGAAGCACAGATACGCAGTATTTT. The entire variable domain, with the rest obtained from reference TRBV7-3 and TRBJ2-3, is as follows: GAGVSQTPSNKVTEKGKYVELRCDPISGHTALYWYRQSLGQGPEFLIYFQGTGAADDSGLPNDRFFAVRPEGSVSTLKIQRTERGDSAVYLCASSPSGSTDTQYFGPGTRLTVL.

This clonotype was seen only a few times. The chain links TRBV12-3 or TRBV12-4 to TRBJ1-2, with D unresolved. Trimming cost V 3 bases and J 7 bases, with 15 bases left between them. This CDR3 is 14 amino acids long. CDR3 DNA: TGTGCCAGCAGTTTGGGTTTAGGGAGAGGTGGCTACACCTTC. It codes for CASSLGLGRGGYTF.

This clonotype was detected ten times or more. This rearrangement joins TRBV6-2 or TRBV6-3 to TRBJ2-7, with D possibly TRBD2 on 5 matching bases. CDR1 is MNHEY, CDR2 SVGEGT, per germline. Trimming left V 7 bases short and J 6 bases short, with 16 bases between. CDR3 length: 13 amino acids. CDR3 in amino acids: CASINGVESEQYF. CDR3 sequence (DNA): TGTGCCAGCATTAACGGGGTGGAGAGCGAGCAGTACTTC.